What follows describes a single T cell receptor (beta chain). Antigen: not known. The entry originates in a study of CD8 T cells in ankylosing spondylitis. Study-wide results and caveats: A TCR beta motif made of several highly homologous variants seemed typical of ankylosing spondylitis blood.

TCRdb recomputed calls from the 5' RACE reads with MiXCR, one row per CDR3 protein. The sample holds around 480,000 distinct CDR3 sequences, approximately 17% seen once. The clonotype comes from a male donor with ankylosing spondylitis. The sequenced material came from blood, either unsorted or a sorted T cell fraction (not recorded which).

CDR3 sequence reads: CASSLVLDKGSGELFF. In nucleotides, the CDR3 is TGCGCCAGCAGCTTGGTTTTAGATAAGGGCTCCGGGGAGCTGTTTTTT. J is TRBJ2-2 and V is TRBV5-1, with no clear D. In germline, CDR1 is SGHRS, CDR2 YFSETQ. Trimming removed 0 bases at V and 6 bases at J, with 15 bases between. The CDR3 runs to 16 residues.